The clone carrying this T cell receptor (beta chain) showed up just once. No antigen is known for it. This record belongs to a study of beta chain features in type 1 diabetes. General study results and limits: For Type 1 diabetes patients, all four CD4+ subsets carried TCRB CDR3s that were moderately but significantly shorter.

The authors reverse transcribed all of the isolated RNA, so sequencing captured expressed TCRB transcripts. TCRdb's copy holds only in-frame clones and misses some; the assay was immunoSEQ multiplex PCR. The data contain about 660,000 clones, about an eighth of them singletons. With 6 bases removed from V and 4 bases from J, the gap between germline ends came to 9 bases. CDR1 and CDR2 from the germline V gene are SQVTM and ANQGSEA. The CDR3 loop spans 11 amino acids. The TCR sequence derives from a man younger than 30 with type 1 diabetes. Sequences were obtained from naive CD4+ T cells from blood. V gene TRBV29-1 combines with J gene TRBJ1-1; D not resolved. For the CDR3, the DNA is TGCAGCGTGAGTTTTGGCACTGAAGCTTTCTTT. Its translation is CSVSFGTEAFF.